This T cell receptor (beta chain) was documented in a study of blood T cell repertoires in COVID-19. The overall study: Spain, Italy and the United States supplied samples that represented acute and convalescent COVID-19.

CDR3 length: 16 amino acids. Deletions cut 2 bases from V and 2 bases from J, with 16 bases between. Germline V gene data show CDR1 as SGHAT and CDR2 as FQNNGV. Per the original methods: Amplifying reference gene primers gave estimates of nucleated cell counts. This table comes from immunoSEQ multiplex PCR, and its TCRdb copy is limited to in-frame clones, with some not included. D and trimming were read from the DNA, whereas the V and J calls and clone size are those reported in that table. Altogether around 250,000 clones are present, approximately 80% being singletons, with the ten largest covering 1.5% to 2%.

This chain connects TRBV11-2 to TRBJ2-7; tentative D call: TRBD2 (5 bases). The sequence was collected from a woman older than 75 with acute or convalescent COVID-19. Sequenced material: peripheral blood. The CDR3 coding sequence is TGTGCCAGCAGCTTATATAGAGGGTCGACCCCCTACGAGCAGTACTTC. This sequence encodes CASSLYRGSTPYEQYF.